Below are 7 T cell receptor beta chains sequenced from a single sample in a study of neurological immune-mediated disorders. Time point of the sample: longitudinal time-point 1 (baseline). TCRdb passed the 5' RACE reads through MiXCR, listing each CDR3 protein once. The sample holds around 71,000 distinct CDR3 sequences; roughly 13% are singletons and the top ten take roughly 4.5%. Source material: PBMCs. Receptors were obtained from a female donor with HTLV-1-associated myelopathy (HAM/TSP).

This clonotype was detected many times. The J gene is TRBJ2-1, the V gene TRBV28, with TRBD1 matching 9 bases. This CDR3 has 17 amino acids. V trimming: 3 bases; J trimming: 8 bases; junction bases outside the gene matches: 14. The germline CDR1 and CDR2 sequences are MDHEN and SYDVKM. DNA of the CDR3: TGTGCCAGCAGTTTGAGACCGGGGACAGGGTCAAGCGATGAGCAGTTCTTC. This sequence encodes CASSLRPGTGSSDEQFF.

V gene TRBV9 combines with J gene TRBJ1-1, with unresolved D. In germline, CDR1 is SGDLS, CDR2 YYNGEE. Trimming cost V 2 bases and J 1 base, with 9 bases left between them. The CDR3 extends over 14 amino acids. This chain's CDR3 is CASSVWTGNTEAFF. CDR3 sequence (DNA): TGTGCCAGCAGCGTTTGGACGGGGAACACTGAAGCTTTCTTT.

This clonotype was counted at least ten times. The chain joins TRBV20-1 to TRBJ2-4; no clear D. Per germline, CDR1 DFQATT and CDR2 SNEGSKA (reference sequence). V was pared by 5 bases and J by 8 bases, with 19 bases between. This CDR3 is 14 amino acids long. CDR3 in amino acids: CSALFSWAADIQYF. The CDR3 DNA reads as TGCAGTGCTCTCTTTTCTTGGGCCGCCGACATTCAGTACTTC.

This clonotype was seen repeatedly, ten times or more. The rearrangement links TRBV7-2 to TRBJ2-7; D ambiguous. V was clipped by 5 bases and J by 7 bases, with 12 bases between them. Germline V CDR1 and CDR2: SGHTA, FQGNSA. This CDR3 region has 12 residues. The CDR3, as DNA: TGTGCCAGCAGCGAGCAACGTGGGGAGCAGTACTTC. This sequence encodes CASSEQRGEQYF. Supplemented by reference TRBV7-2 and TRBJ2-7, the full variable domain reads GAGVSQSPSNKVTEKGKDVELRCDPISGHTALYWYRQSLGQGLEFLIYFQGNSAPDKSGLPSDRFSAERTGGSVSTLTIQRTQQEDSAVYLCASSEQRGEQYFGPGTRLTVT.

This clonotype was picked up many times. The rearrangement links TRBV5-1 to TRBJ2-7, with 8 bases matching TRBD1. This CDR3 spans 14 amino acids. V shed 4 bases, J shed 1 base, and the junction held 4 bases outside the gene matches. Germline CDR1 and CDR2: SGHRS and YFSETQ. The CDR3 region is CASSADRDSYEQYF. In DNA, the CDR3 is TGCGCCAGCAGCGCGGACAGGGATTCCTACGAGCAGTACTTC.

A remark on this clonotype: The junction does not match germline at one end; this may be a read error. This chain connects TRBV9 to TRBJ1-5, with unresolved D. Germline V gene sequence: CDR1 SGDLS, CDR2 YYNGEE. The CDR3 sequence is 14 residues long. CDR3 amino acids: CASIPVSSTQPQHF. As DNA, the CDR3 is TGTGCCAGCATCCCCGTTTCCAGCACTCAGCCCCAGCATTTT.

At least ten counts were recorded for this clonotype. The genes are TRBV12-3 or TRBV12-4 and TRBJ2-7; D ambiguous. The germline V and J ends were trimmed by 2 bases and 2 bases, with 10 bases remaining between them. The CDR3 sequence is 14 residues long. Written as DNA, the CDR3 is TGTGCCAGCAGTTTAAGCCCGAAAGCCTACGAGCAGTACTTC. Translation gives CASSLSPKAYEQYF.